Below, 21 T cell receptor beta chains from the same sample are listed, as sequenced in a study of early T cells in non-severe SARS-CoV-2 infection. TCRdb reprocessed the 5' RACE reads via MiXCR and lists one record per CDR3 protein. The repertoire includes almost 85,000 distinct CDR3 sequences, 9.5% to 13% of them detected once, and about 2.7% sits in the top ten. Sequencing was performed on whole blood. These receptor sequences come from an adult who was a healthcare worker with PCR-confirmed SARS-CoV-2 infection or an uninfected control (not recorded which).

This clonotype was counted only a few times. The V call is TRBV11-2, the J call TRBJ2-5; maybe TRBD2 (6 bases). Trimming stripped 4 bases from V and 0 bases from J, with 9 bases between. The CDR3 length is 14 residues. Germline-derived CDR1 and CDR2 are SGHAT and FQNNGV. CDR3 sequence: CASSSVADQETQYF. The DNA of the CDR3 is TGTGCCAGCAGCTCTGTAGCGGACCAAGAGACCCAGTACTTC.

There are many counts of this clonotype. The V call is TRBV12-3 or TRBV12-4, the J call TRBJ1-2; 7 bases are shared with TRBD1. V shed 5 bases, J shed 8 bases, and the junction held 2 bases outside the gene matches. The CDR3 sequence is 11 residues long. As DNA, the CDR3 is TGTGCCAGCAGTAGGGGGCTCGGCTACACCTTC. Translation gives CASSRGLGYTF.

This clonotype was seen many times. This chain joins TRBV9 and TRBJ1-1; TRBD1 matches at 7 bases. After removal of 2 bases from V and 0 bases from J, the junction contained 13 bases not matched to a gene. CDR3 length equals 18 residues. Germline values: CDR1 SGDLS, CDR2 YYNGEE. In DNA, the CDR3 is TGTGCCAGCAGCGTGTCAGGGGGAATCCAGGGCATGAACACTGAAGCTTTCTTT. Translating gives CASSVSGGIQGMNTEAFF.

This clonotype was observed at least ten times. The rearrangement joins TRBV5-1 to TRBJ2-3, with TRBD2 matching 12 bases. The CDR3 has 20 residues. Per germline, CDR1 SGHRS and CDR2 YFSETQ. V lost 3 bases, J lost 0 bases, and 14 bases stayed unmatched. CDR3 sequence reads: CASSSRTSGVYHPSTDTQYF. The CDR3 nucleotides are TGCGCCAGCAGCTCCCGGACTAGCGGGGTCTACCACCCTAGCACAGATACGCAGTATTTT.

The chain is built from TRBV3-1 and TRBJ2-1, with D perhaps being TRBD1 or TRBD2 (5 bases each). This CDR3 has 16 residues. Trimming removed 3 bases from V and 0 bases from J, with 12 bases in between. CDR1 LGHDT and CDR2 YNNKEL come from the germline V gene (reference sequence). CDR3 sequence: CASSQGPASSYNEQFF. As DNA, the CDR3 is TGTGCCAGCAGCCAGGGACCCGCTAGCTCCTACAATGAGCAGTTCTTC.

The chain uses TRBV6-1 and TRBJ2-7; D uncertain. V was cut by 3 bases and J by 2 bases, with 11 bases left in between. CDR1 and CDR2 from the germline V gene are MNHNS and SASEGT. The CDR3 consists of 14 residues. For the CDR3, the DNA is TGTGCCAGCAGTGATTGGGCACAGACCTACGAGCAGTACTTC. It specifies CASSDWAQTYEQYF.

The chain uses TRBV29-1 and TRBJ2-2; 7 bases align to TRBD1. The CDR3 runs to 13 residues. The V and J ends lost 3 bases and 5 bases, in that order; junction bases with no gene match: 3. The germline V gene encodes CDR1 SQVTM and CDR2 ANQGSEA. DNA for the CDR3: TGCAGCGTTGAGAGCAGGGGGACCGGGGAGCTGTTTTTT. It translates to CSVESRGTGELFF.

This clonotype appeared many times. The V gene is TRBV6-4, the J gene TRBJ2-2; D remains unclear. V was shortened by 2 bases and J by 2 bases, with 6 bases between the two germline ends. CDR3 length: 14 amino acids. Germline V gives CDR1 MRHNA, CDR2 SNTAGT. DNA for the CDR3: TGTGCCAGCAGTGACAGGCCAAACACCGGGGAGCTGTTTTTT. This translates into CASSDRPNTGELFF.

This clonotype occurred many times. The V call is TRBV30, the J call TRBJ1-2; D remains ambiguous. The length of the CDR3 is 14 residues. Germline values: CDR1 GTSNPN, CDR2 SVGIG (reference sequence). V was clipped by 0 bases and J by 4 bases, with 12 bases between them. The CDR3 spells CAWSVPWGGYGYTF. The CDR3 DNA follows: TGTGCCTGGAGTGTACCCTGGGGAGGCTATGGCTACACCTTC.

In this sample, this clonotype turned up many times. The chain combines TRBV19 with TRBJ1-5; D is possibly TRBD1 (5 bases). V lost 4 bases, J lost 2 bases, and 15 bases lay in between. The CDR3 length is 16 residues. Germline CDR1 and CDR2: LNHDA and SQIVND (reference sequence). The CDR3 DNA sequence: TGTGCCAGTAGTACCCACCAGGGAGGGGGCAATCAGCCCCAGCATTTT. This gives the protein CASSTHQGGGNQPQHF.

The V and J genes are TRBV2 and TRBJ1-2; no clear D. V dropped 9 bases and J dropped 1 base, with 12 bases sitting between them. In germline, CDR1 is SNHLY, CDR2 FYNNEI. The CDR3 runs 13 residues. CDR3 bases: TGTGCCAGTCGCGTCAGGAATAACTATGGCTACACCTTC. Protein: CASRVRNNYGYTF. Full variable domain (missing parts from reference TRBV2 and TRBJ1-2): EPEVTQTPSHQVTQMGQEVILRCVPISNHLYFYWYRQILGQKVEFLVSFYNNEISEKSEIFDDQFSVERPDGSNFTLKIRSTKLEDSAMYFCASRVRNNYGYTFGSGTRLTVV.

The CDR3 here is CASSLANGEQYF. Here the CDR3 DNA reads TGCGCCAGCAGCTTGGCCAACGGAGAGCAGTACTTC. The rearrangement joins TRBV5-1 to TRBJ2-7; the D is unclear. Trimming stripped 0 bases from V and 7 bases from J, with 8 bases between. The germline gives CDR1 SGHRS, CDR2 YFSETQ. The CDR3 contains 12 residues.

This clonotype was seen more than once but under ten times. The genes are TRBV5-5 and TRBJ2-3, with TRBD2 identical over 14 bases. Germline assignment: CDR1 SGHKS and CDR2 YYEKEE (reference sequence). With V trimmed by 3 bases and J by 6 bases, 6 bases remained unmatched. The CDR3 covers 16 residues. CDR3 bases: TGTGCCAGCAGCTCGGGACTAGCGGGGGCTAGGGATACGCAGTATTTT. This translates into CASSSGLAGARDTQYF.

The sample holds many counts of this clonotype. The rearrangement joins TRBV7-6 to TRBJ2-7, with TRBD2 matching over 8 bases. The length of the CDR3 is 13 residues. Germline-derived CDR1 and CDR2 are SGHVS and FNYEAQ. Unmatched junction bases numbered 3, after V lost 5 bases and J lost 3 bases. CDR3 nucleotide sequence: TGTGCCAGCAGCCACACTAGCGGCTACGAGCAGTACTTC. Translation: CASSHTSGYEQYF.

The V and J genes are TRBV7-9 and TRBJ1-1; 8 bases fit TRBD1. The V segment lost 5 bases and the J segment 2 bases; nucleotides outside the gene matches: 4. Germline-derived CDR1 and CDR2 are SEHNR and FQNEAQ (reference sequence). The CDR3 is made up of 14 amino acids. The CDR3 spells CASSPSGGNTEAFF. The CDR3 coding sequence is TGTGCCAGCAGCCCTTCAGGGGGCAACACTGAAGCTTTCTTT.

This clonotype came up a few times. The rearrangement joins TRBV29-1 to TRBJ1-2; D gene unclear. The CDR3 extends over 8 amino acids. From germline, CDR1 is SQVTM and CDR2 ANQGSEA. This chain's CDR3 is CTHDGYTF. The CDR3 nucleotides read TGCACACATGATGGCTACACCTTC. The full variable domain, with the rest looked up from reference TRBV29-1 and TRBJ1-2, is SAVISQKPSRDICQRGTSLTIQCQVDSQVTMMFWYRQQPGQSLTLIATANQGSEATYESGFVIDKFPISRPNLTFSTLTVSNMSPEDSSIYLCTHDGYTFGSGTRLTVV.

The table lists this clonotype with many counts. V and J are TRBV24-1 and TRBJ1-2; D uncertain. Trimming took 1 base from V and 8 from J, leaving 4 bases between them. The CDR3 contains 11 residues. CDR1 and CDR2 from the germline V gene are KGHDR and SFDVKD. CDR3 in amino acids: CATSDFGGYTF. The CDR3 nucleotides are TGTGCCACCAGTGATTTTGGAGGCTACACCTTC.

There are many counts of this clonotype. The V gene is TRBV6-9, the J gene TRBJ1-1, with D perhaps TRBD1 (6 bases). Deletions cut 6 bases from V and 0 bases from J, with 11 bases between. CDR3 length: 14 amino acids. Germline V gene data show CDR1 as MNHGY and CDR2 as SVAAGI. In DNA, the CDR3 is TGTGCCAGCAGCCCCAGGGGTATGAACACTGAAGCTTTCTTT. Its protein product is CASSPRGMNTEAFF.

Written as DNA, the CDR3 is TGTGCCATCAGTGAGTCCAGCGGCGGGGATCAGCCCCAGCATTTT. It specifies CAISESSGGDQPQHF. The genes are TRBV10-3 and TRBJ1-5; unclear D gene. The CDR3 is 15 amino acids. Deletions cut 0 bases from V and 5 bases from J, with 11 bases between. CDR1 is ENHRY, CDR2 SYGVKD, per germline.

This rearrangement joins TRBV7-6 to TRBJ2-2; 8 positions agree with TRBD2. V lost 4 bases and J lost 4; bases outside the gene matches: 11. The length of the CDR3 is 17 residues. Germline V gene lookup returns CDR1 SGHVS and CDR2 FNYEAQ. This CDR3 reads CASSSIPSGSGTGELFF. As DNA, the CDR3 is TGTGCCAGCAGCTCGATTCCAAGCGGGAGCGGCACCGGGGAGCTGTTTTTT.

This chain joins TRBV7-9 and TRBJ2-7; weak D call: TRBD1 (6 bases). The V and J ends lost 5 bases and 6 bases respectively, with 14 bases between them. CDR3 length: 13 residues. The germline V gene has CDR1 SEHNR and CDR2 FQNEAQ (reference sequence). The CDR3 sequence is CASSETGLGEQYF. For the CDR3, the DNA is TGTGCCAGCAGCGAGACAGGTTTGGGCGAGCAGTACTTC. The full variable domain, with the rest looked up from reference TRBV7-9 and TRBJ2-7, is DTGVSQNPRHKITKRGQNVTFRCDPISEHNRLYWYRQTLGQGPEFLTYFQNEAQLEKSRLLSDRFSAERPKGSFSTLEIQRTEQGDSAMYLCASSETGLGEQYFGPGTRLTVT.